This T cell receptor (beta chain) was sequenced during a study of cytomegalovirus exposure and HLA in healthy donors. General study points: A later analysis reportedly identified an Asian-associated ancestry cluster as carrying fewer N-insertions than the approximately 670-donor mean. Among TCR beta chains, those listed as cytomegalovirus-associated numbered 164.

PCR primers comprised 60 Vbeta and 13 Jbeta primers. Assay used: immunoSEQ multiplex PCR; TCRdb lists only in-frame clones, some missing. The sample lists roughly 110,000 clones, roughly four fifths occurring once. With regard to this clone: The target antigen is unknown.

The sequence was obtained from a male donor in good health and CMV-seropositive. What was sequenced was PBMCs.

In DNA form, the CDR3 reads TGCGCCAGCAGCCAAGGGCTCGTGATCCGCGGGAGCTCCTACGAGCAGTACTTC. It translates to CASSQGLVIRGSSYEQYF. J is TRBJ2-7 and V is TRBV4-1, with TRBD2 matching 7 bases. V was pared by 1 base and J by 0 bases, with 12 bases of the junction left unmatched. From germline, CDR1 is MGHRA and CDR2 YSYEKL. This CDR3 spans 18 amino acids.